One sample yielded the 27 T cell receptor beta chains listed below, sequenced in a study of T cells after yellow fever vaccination. TCRdb passed the 5' RACE reads through MiXCR, listing each CDR3 protein once. This sample has hundreds of thousands of distinct CDR3 sequences, with around an eighth found just once. Source: CD4+ T cells sorted from PBMCs, taken 15 days after the yellow fever booster vaccination. These receptors came from a man between 18 and 35 years old who received the YFV17D yellow fever vaccine.

This clonotype has a handful of counts. The rearrangement joins TRBV27 to TRBJ2-5; tentative D call: TRBD1 (6 bases). The germline V and J ends were trimmed by 8 bases and 2 bases, with 12 bases remaining between them. CDR3 size: 13 residues. Germline V lookup: CDR1 MNHEY, CDR2 SMNVEV (reference sequence). The CDR3 nucleotides are TGTGCCAGCGGGGGCAGGGTACAAGAGACCCAGTACTTC. Protein sequence: CASGGRVQETQYF.

A few counts support this clonotype. The V call is TRBV19, the J call TRBJ2-7, with TRBD1 as a possible D gene (5 bases). Germline V gene data show CDR1 as LNHDA and CDR2 as SQIVND (reference sequence). Trimming shortened V by 6 bases and J by 2 bases, and 17 bases separated the two germline ends. The CDR3 covers 15 residues. CDR3 sequence reads: CASSLQPGITYEQYF. The CDR3 coding sequence is TGTGCCAGTAGCCTCCAGCCAGGGATAACCTACGAGCAGTACTTC. Using reference TRBV19 and TRBJ2-7 for the parts outside the CDR3, the full variable domain is DGGITQSPKYLFRKEGQNVTLSCEQNLNHDAMYWYRQDPGQGLRLIYYSQIVNDFQKGDIAEGYSVSREKKESFPLTVTSAQKNPTAFYLCASSLQPGITYEQYFGPGTRLTVT.

This chain connects TRBV5-1 to TRBJ1-3; D is ambiguous. Looked up from germline, CDR1 is SGHRS and CDR2 is YFSETQ. Trimming cost V 3 bases and J 4 bases, with 11 bases left between them. The CDR3 covers 14 residues. The DNA of the CDR3 is TGCGCCAGCAGCTCTGATTCGATCGGAAACACCATATATTTT. It specifies CASSSDSIGNTIYF.

Only a few counts were recorded for this clonotype. V and J are TRBV7-9 and TRBJ1-1; 7 bases agree with TRBD1. This CDR3 comprises 14 residues. Germline assignment: CDR1 SEHNR and CDR2 FQNEAQ (reference sequence). Unmatched junction bases numbered 8, after V lost 6 bases and J lost 4 bases. Here the CDR3 DNA reads TGTGCCAGCAGTCAAAACAGGGGAATCACTGAAGCTTTCTTT. Translated: CASSQNRGITEAFF.

V and J are TRBV2 and TRBJ1-1, with D unclear. Trimming removed 2 bases at V and 1 base at J, with 5 bases between. Germline CDR1 reads SNHLY; CDR2 reads FYNNEI. This CDR3 comprises 13 residues. The CDR3: CASSEMPNTEAFF. The CDR3 nucleotides read TGTGCCAGCAGTGAAATGCCGAACACTGAAGCTTTCTTT.

This clonotype came up a few times. The V call is TRBV3-1, the J call TRBJ1-1; the D is unclear. The germline V gene has CDR1 LGHDT and CDR2 YNNKEL (reference sequence). V lost 7 bases and J 6 bases, leaving 21 bases between the germline ends. This CDR3 has 15 residues. The DNA of the CDR3 is TGTGCCAGCACTAGAATGGGCTATCGCAGGTCTGAAGCTTTCTTT. This codes for CASTRMGYRRSEAFF.

The chain carries TRBV4-3 and TRBJ2-5; 9 bases fit TRBD2. J gave up 5 bases and V 1 base, and 11 bases lay outside the gene matches. This CDR3 contains 17 residues. Germline CDR1 reads LGHNA; CDR2 reads YSLEER. The CDR3 sequence: CASSQASSGGLRETQYF. In nucleotides, the CDR3 is TGCGCCAGCAGCCAAGCTTCCAGCGGGGGGTTGCGGGAGACCCAGTACTTC.

This clonotype was counted between two and nine times. The CDR3 spells CSAAGPQTGNYGYTF. CDR3 DNA: TGCAGTGCGGCAGGGCCTCAAACGGGAAACTATGGCTACACCTTC. The V gene is TRBV20-1, the J gene TRBJ1-2; D might be TRBD1 (5 bases). Germline-derived CDR1 and CDR2 are DFQATT and SNEGSKA (reference sequence). Trimming cost V 6 bases and J 2 bases, with 19 bases left between them. This CDR3 spans 15 amino acids.

This rearrangement joins TRBV6-2 or TRBV6-3 to TRBJ2-7, with TRBD1 matching 7 bases. V lost 5 bases, J lost 3 bases, and 1 base stayed unmatched. CDR1 is MNHEY and CDR2 is SVGEGT in the germline V gene. CDR3 length: 12 amino acids. CDR3 amino acids: CASSGTDYEQYV. CDR3 bases: TGTGCCAGCAGTGGGACAGACTACGAGCAGTACGTC.

This clonotype has ten or more counts. The rearrangement uses TRBV20-1 and TRBJ1-2; D is unclear. V was shortened by 3 bases and J by 0 bases, with 5 bases between the two germline ends. This CDR3 has 12 amino acids. CDR1 and CDR2 from the germline V gene are DFQATT and SNEGSKA (reference sequence). The CDR3 sequence: CSARTPNYGYTF. The CDR3 coding sequence is TGCAGTGCTAGGACACCTAACTATGGCTACACCTTC.

This chain connects TRBV5-1 to TRBJ2-5; 10 bases agree with TRBD1. The J segment lost 10 bases and the V segment lost 4 bases, leaving 10 bases of the junction unmatched. The length of the CDR3 is 14 residues. The germline V gene has CDR1 SGHRS and CDR2 YFSETQ. In DNA form, the CDR3 reads TGCGCCAGCAGCCCCGGGACAGGGGACCAAATCCAGTACTTC. Translation: CASSPGTGDQIQYF.

This clonotype was counted a few times. The chain joins TRBV7-3 to TRBJ2-1; 8 bases agree with TRBD2. The junction had 12 bases not matched to a gene; V was cut back by 0 bases and J by 8 bases. Germline V gene data show CDR1 as SGHTA and CDR2 as FQGTGA. The CDR3 sequence is 17 residues long. CDR3 residues: CASSLTGPGAGADEQFF. The CDR3 bases are TGTGCCAGCAGCTTAACGGGGCCAGGAGCGGGGGCGGATGAGCAGTTCTTC. Full variable domain (rest looked up from reference TRBV7-3 and TRBJ2-1): GAGVSQTPSNKVTEKGKYVELRCDPISGHTALYWYRQSLGQGPEFLIYFQGTGAADDSGLPNDRFFAVRPEGSVSTLKIQRTERGDSAVYLCASSLTGPGAGADEQFFGPGTRLTVL.

This clonotype turned up a few times. The chain has TRBV7-3 and TRBJ2-2; D is unclear. Trimming stripped 1 base from V and 2 bases from J, with 5 bases between. There are 14 residues in the CDR3. Germline lookup yields CDR1 SGHTA and CDR2 FQGTGA. DNA of the CDR3: TGTGCCAGCAGCTTAATGATCAACACCGGGGAGCTGTTTTTT. Protein product: CASSLMINTGELFF.

The V gene is TRBV5-1, the J gene TRBJ2-3; D tentatively fits TRBD1 or TRBD2 (5 bases each). The CDR3 has 15 amino acids. CDR1 is SGHRS, CDR2 YFSETQ, per germline. Trimming left V 3 bases short and J 3 bases short, with 14 bases between. The CDR3 here is CASSWAGAETDTQYF. The CDR3 nucleotides are TGCGCCAGCAGCTGGGCCGGGGCGGAGACAGATACGCAGTATTTT.

This clonotype was observed a handful of times. This chain uses TRBV24-1 with TRBJ2-2, with 7 bases lining up with TRBD2. CDR1 and CDR2 (germline): KGHDR, SFDVKD. This CDR3 contains 16 residues. The J segment lost 3 bases and the V segment lost 4 bases, leaving 7 bases of the junction unmatched. CDR3 sequence (DNA): TGTGCCACCAGTGAAGGAGCGGGGAGGGACACCGGGGAGCTGTTTTTT. Translated, it gives CATSEGAGRDTGELFF.

This clonotype came up a few times. The chain is built from TRBV29-1 and TRBJ2-1; D tentatively fits TRBD1 or TRBD2 (7 bases each). The ends were cut back, 6 bases at V and 15 bases at J, with 18 bases in the middle. Per the germline V gene, CDR1 is SQVTM and CDR2 is ANQGSEA. CDR3 length: 11 amino acids. In nucleotides, the CDR3 is TGCAGCGTCCGGAGGGAGGGGGCTCGGTTCTTC. Amino acids: CSVRREGARFF.

This clonotype was found a few times. The rearrangement links TRBV4-1 to TRBJ2-3; TRBD1 or TRBD2 may be the D gene (5 bases each). Germline V lookup: CDR1 MGHRA, CDR2 YSYEKL. The CDR3 sequence is 15 residues long. The V gene lost 4 bases and the J gene lost 6 bases, with 17 bases spanning the gap. CDR3 sequence reads: CASSLTGTPSDTQYF. The DNA for the CDR3 is TGCGCCAGCAGCCTTACCGGGACCCCATCGGATACGCAGTATTTT.

There are a few counts of this clonotype. This sequence joins TRBV6-2 or TRBV6-3 and TRBJ2-1, with D perhaps matching TRBD1 or TRBD2 (5 bases each). V shed 11 bases and J shed 8 bases, with 22 bases lying between them. CDR1 is MNHEY, CDR2 SVGEGT, per germline. CDR3 length: 14 amino acids. CDR3 in amino acids: CAARRGPLLDEQFF. CDR3 nucleotides: TGTGCCGCCCGTAGGGGACCACTCCTTGATGAGCAGTTCTTC.

In its sample, this clonotype was seen a few times. This chain connects TRBV12-3 or TRBV12-4 to TRBJ1-5; 8 bases are a match to TRBD1. The CDR3 is made up of 15 amino acids. V dropped 10 bases and J dropped 3; count of bases not matched to a gene: 11. The CDR3, as DNA: TGTGCCACCAGGAACAGGGGGTTCGTCAATCAGCCCCAGCATTTT. This translates into CATRNRGFVNQPQHF.

Ten or more counts support this clonotype. J is TRBJ2-7 and V is TRBV5-5, with D hard to call. Trimming removed 3 bases from V and 2 bases from J, with 12 bases in between. This CDR3 region has 14 residues. The germline V gene encodes CDR1 SGHKS and CDR2 YYEKEE (reference sequence). The CDR3 sequence: CASSSKNPPYEQYF. The CDR3 DNA sequence: TGTGCCAGCAGCTCTAAAAATCCCCCCTACGAGCAGTACTTC.

This clonotype was counted between two and nine times. This rearrangement joins TRBV7-2 to TRBJ2-7; D remains ambiguous. Germline V CDR1 and CDR2: SGHTA, FQGNSA. The CDR3 runs to 16 residues. V lost 0 bases, J lost 1 base, and 13 bases lay in between. Here the CDR3 reads CASSLAGGRASYEQYF. In DNA form, the CDR3 reads TGTGCCAGCAGCTTAGCGGGCGGAAGGGCTTCCTACGAGCAGTACTTC.

The rearrangement uses TRBV5-1 and TRBJ1-4; possible D gene TRBD1, 5 bases. The CDR3 runs to 15 residues. Germline CDR1 SGHRS, CDR2 YFSETQ. Trimming removed 4 bases from V and 6 bases from J, with 16 bases in between. The CDR3 DNA follows: TGCGCCAGCAGCCTTCTCCCGGGGCAGGATGAAAAACTGTTTTTT. It codes for CASSLLPGQDEKLFF.

The chain employs TRBV27 and TRBJ2-3, with a possible D match to TRBD2 (6 bases). The ends were cut back, 7 bases at V and 5 bases at J, with 13 bases in the middle. Looked up from germline, CDR1 is MNHEY and CDR2 is SMNVEV (reference sequence). The CDR3 totals 13 residues. CDR3 region: CASTLGGGDTQYF. DNA of the CDR3: TGTGCCAGCACCTTGGGGGGTGGAGATACGCAGTATTTT.

This clonotype was seen once. The rearrangement joins TRBV20-1 to TRBJ2-5; no firm D call. Trimming pared 0 bases from V and 5 bases from J, leaving 19 bases between. In germline, CDR1 is DFQATT, CDR2 SNEGSKA (reference sequence). There are 16 residues in the CDR3. CDR3 sequence reads: CSARDSRRVSGETQYF. DNA of the CDR3: TGCAGTGCTAGAGATTCACGCCGAGTCTCCGGGGAGACCCAGTACTTC.

The genes are TRBV12-3 or TRBV12-4 and TRBJ1-4; 7 positions match TRBD1. The length of the CDR3 is 13 residues. V lost 5 bases and J lost 8; bases outside the gene matches: 5. The chain's CDR3 is CASSTGALEKLFF. CDR3 DNA: TGTGCCAGCAGTACAGGGGCCTTGGAAAAACTGTTTTTT.

V gene TRBV7-9 combines with J gene TRBJ2-7; perhaps TRBD2 as D (6 bases). CDR3 size: 16 residues. Germline CDR1 reads SEHNR; CDR2 reads FQNEAQ (reference sequence). V lost 1 base and J 3 bases, leaving 16 bases between the germline ends. For the CDR3, the DNA is TGTGCCAGCAGCTTAGGCGGGACGGACTGGGGCTACGAGCAGTACTTC. Its protein product is CASSLGGTDWGYEQYF.

The chain uses TRBV6-1 and TRBJ2-2, with TRBD2 matching 11 bases. V lost 4 bases and J lost 5; bases outside the gene matches: 9. This CDR3 has 17 residues. Germline V CDR1 and CDR2: MNHNS, SASEGT. The CDR3 reads CASSVRPSGGFTGELFF. The CDR3 region has the DNA TGTGCCAGCAGTGTTCGGCCTAGCGGGGGGTTTACCGGGGAGCTGTTTTTT.